This TCR beta chain came from a study of PD-1 blockade in classical Hodgkin lymphoma. The table came from immunoSEQ multiplex PCR; TCRdb's copy has only in-frame clones and leaves some out. The sample has about 20,000 clones; 75% to 95% are singletons. Time point specified: newly diagnosed, previously untreated cHL patient sample. The V gene's germline CDR1 is MGHRA and CDR2 YSYEKL. Trimming removed 4 bases from V and 4 bases from J; junction bases left unmatched: 5. The CDR3 consists of 15 residues. The sequence was obtained from a human donor with classical Hodgkin lymphoma. The V call is TRBV4-1, the J call TRBJ2-5, with 11 bases that match TRBD2. The source material was peripheral blood mononuclear cells (PBMCs). CDR3 DNA: TGCGCCAGCAGCCGACCCGGACTAGCGGGAGAGACCCAGTACTTC. Translation gives CASSRPGLAGETQYF.